A single sample is the source of the 10 T cell receptor beta chains below, sequenced in a study of T cell repertoires in cytomegalovirus infection. TCRdb re-derived calls from the reads in MiXCR, one entry per CDR3 protein. This table has 510,000 or so distinct CDR3 sequences, 26% appearing once. Sequences were obtained from PBMCs. All receptors derive from a human donor in good health (CMV status not recorded). Some clones in this sample may be carry-over from other donors' samples.

J is TRBJ2-3 and V is TRBV3-1, with D hard to call. Trimming removed 4 bases at V and 4 bases at J, with 15 bases between. The germline gives CDR1 LGHDT, CDR2 YNNKEL (reference sequence). This CDR3 contains 15 residues. In nucleotides, the CDR3 is TGTGCCAGCAGCCCCGCCGGAAGCGATTCAGATACGCAGTATTTT. Protein product: CASSPAGSDSDTQYF.

The rearrangement joins TRBV6-5 to TRBJ2-6; D remains unclear. V was clipped by 0 bases and J by 1 base, with 7 bases between them. The CDR3 covers 16 residues. In germline, CDR1 is MNHEY, CDR2 SVGAGI. The chain's CDR3 is CASSYSLGSGANVLTF. The DNA of the CDR3 is TGTGCCAGCAGTTACTCGTTGGGATCTGGGGCCAACGTCCTGACTTTC.

This clonotype was seen a few times. The V and J genes are TRBV2 and TRBJ2-2; the D gene could be TRBD1 or TRBD2 (5 bases each). CDR3 length equals 15 residues. Trimming shortened V by 3 bases and J by 5 bases, and 13 bases separated the two germline ends. CDR1 is SNHLY and CDR2 is FYNNEI in the germline V gene. In nucleotides, the CDR3 is TGTGCCAGCAGTGAGGGCCTAGCAGGGACCGGGGAGCTGTTTTTT. This encodes CASSEGLAGTGELFF.

The rearrangement uses TRBV19 and TRBJ1-2; D is perhaps TRBD1 (5 bases). Trimming removed 5 bases at V and 8 bases at J, with 24 bases between. Germline lookup yields CDR1 LNHDA and CDR2 SQIVND (reference sequence). This CDR3 has 16 amino acids. The CDR3 loop is CASSPFAQGREKGYTF. CDR3 nucleotide sequence: TGTGCCAGTAGTCCTTTCGCCCAGGGTAGGGAAAAGGGCTACACCTTC.

The V and J genes are TRBV7-2 and TRBJ2-7; TRBD2 is a possible D gene (6 bases). CDR1 and CDR2 from the germline V gene are SGHTA and FQGNSA. The V end was cut by 7 bases, the J end by 2 bases, with 15 bases between. The CDR3 is 14 residues long. For the CDR3, the DNA is TGTGCCAGCACCCCAAACCCGGGAGCCTACGAGCAGTACTTC. Translation: CASTPNPGAYEQYF.

The chain recombines TRBV27 with TRBJ2-7; 7 nucleotides agree with TRBD2. V trimming: 7 bases; J trimming: 3 bases; junction bases outside the gene matches: 12. The CDR3 has 15 residues. The germline gives CDR1 MNHEY, CDR2 SMNVEV (reference sequence). CDR3: CASKEASGAFYEQYV. Written as DNA, the CDR3 is TGTGCCAGCAAGGAGGCTAGCGGAGCATTCTACGAGCAGTACGTC.

The J gene is TRBJ2-3, the V gene TRBV20-1, with 8 nucleotides matching TRBD2. Germline CDR1 DFQATT, CDR2 SNEGSKA (reference sequence). CDR3 length equals 16 residues. The junction had 14 bases not matched to a gene; V was cut back by 6 bases and J by 3 bases. The CDR3 DNA sequence: TGCAGTGCCTTATTTGGGGCGGGGGGTACAACAGATACGCAGTATTTT. It translates to CSALFGAGGTTDTQYF.

The CDR3 DNA is TGTGCCAGCAGCGGAGCGGTCTCCTTGTCTGGAAACACCATATATTTT. Residues: CASSGAVSLSGNTIYF. The J gene is TRBJ1-3, the V gene TRBV7-8; the D is unclear. In germline, CDR1 is SGHVS, CDR2 FQNEAQ. V lost 5 bases and J lost 1, with 15 bases in between. CDR3 length equals 16 residues.

The sample holds many counts of this clonotype. This sequence joins TRBV20-1 and TRBJ2-2; D is perhaps TRBD2 (5 bases). Germline V lookup: CDR1 DFQATT, CDR2 SNEGSKA (reference sequence). Deletions cut 3 bases from V and 8 bases from J, with 7 bases between. The CDR3 totals 11 residues. The CDR3 spells CSASRGGELFF. The CDR3 DNA sequence: TGCAGTGCTAGCCGAGGGGGGGAGCTGTTTTTT.

For this clonotype: The conserved closing phenylalanine or tryptophan is absent in this CDR3, likely reflecting a read error. The chain links TRBV7-1 to TRBJ2-3; the match to TRBD2 covers 13 bases. TRBV7-1 is filed as an ORF, its function uncertain. This CDR3 is built from 15 residues. Unmatched junction bases numbered 3, after V lost 3 bases and J lost 6 bases. The DNA of the CDR3 is TGTGCCAGCAGCTCGGGACTAGCGGGATCTGATACGCAGTATATT. It specifies CASSSGLAGSDTQYI.